This paragraph covers one T cell receptor beta chain sequence. Its target antigen remains unknown. Qualities for individual bases were not recorded, and no much larger clone is one base off. TCRbeta CDR3 regions were amplified from genomic DNA by means of the immunoSEQ Assay, a bias-controlled multiplex PCR. As for the original processing: The number of nucleated cells in each sample was estimated by amplification of reference gene primers within the assay. Sequence reads were collapsed and filtered to measure the absolute abundance of every unique TCRbeta CDR3 rearrangement. For each sample, productive Simpson clonality was calculated as the square root of Simpson's diversity index over productive rearrangements. Imported from immuneACCESS, the table was reduced by TCRdb to in-frame sequences with V and J called. These copies leave out some clones; in studies compared against another copy, an unresolved V gene accounts for under half, and the cause of the remainder is not known. Clone size and the V and J calls come from that table; the DNA yielded D and trimming. Recorded for this sample are around 200,000 clones; 85% of them occurred a single time. Of the sample, around a sixth is held by the ten largest clones.

Via the germline V gene, CDR1 is ENHRY and CDR2 SYGVKD. CDR3 length: 13 amino acids, cysteine to phenylalanine. The entry retains the CDR3 DNA only, 39 bases that are in frame from base 1. V loses 8 bases at its end and J loses 7 bases; junction bases beyond the gene matches: 5. This specimen comes from a study of blood T cell repertoires in COVID-19 (TCRdb year 2020). With regard to the full study: The collaborator samples originated in the United States, Italy and Spain and spanned the acute and convalescent phases of COVID-19. The prospective study material was composed of cDNA or gDNA derived from T cells, B-cell-depleted T cells, or PBMCs. The dataset comprised deeply sampled blood TCRbeta repertoires from subjects exposed to, actively infected with, or recovered from COVID-19. The repertoires were released in a freely available public database intended as a resource for research on the immune response to SARS-CoV-2. Samples were obtained from the ongoing ImmuneRACE study (first 160 participants) and from 1,254 subjects provided by 6 global collaborators. Nearly every sample came with metadata listing a de-identified subject ID, COVID-19 status, age in years and sex. Where HLA class I and class II types were available, the types were taken from metadata supplied by the sample provider, not from assay-based typing. What the authors observed across the whole study: The quantity of clinical and demographic metadata differed by source and by participant and was supplied without curation.

In the prospective study, participants were 18 to 89 years old, resided in about two dozen geographic areas of the United States, and were enrolled through a virtual design. In the prospective study, participants were assigned to cohorts based on the clinical history participants reported in a screening survey and a study questionnaire. Recovered participants in ImmuneRACE Cohort 3 were defined by two consecutive negative NP/OP PCR tests, clearance by a healthcare professional, or resolution of symptoms. In the prospective study, whole blood, serum and a nasopharyngeal or oropharyngeal swab were collected from each participant by mobile phlebotomists. Participants in the prospective study had the option to provide additional blood draws and questionnaires over an approximately two-month period. Before DNA extraction, prospective study blood samples were shipped either frozen or at room temperature.

The source of this sequence is a man in his forties who had recovered from COVID-19. The sample taken for sequencing was PBMCs or T cells enriched from blood (not recorded which). Recombination connected TRBV10-3 to TRBJ1-6; the central 7 bases match TRBD1. In nucleotides, the sequence is TGTGCCATCCGCGGGACAGACAATTCACCCCTCCACTTT. Translated, it reads CAIRGTDNSPLHF.